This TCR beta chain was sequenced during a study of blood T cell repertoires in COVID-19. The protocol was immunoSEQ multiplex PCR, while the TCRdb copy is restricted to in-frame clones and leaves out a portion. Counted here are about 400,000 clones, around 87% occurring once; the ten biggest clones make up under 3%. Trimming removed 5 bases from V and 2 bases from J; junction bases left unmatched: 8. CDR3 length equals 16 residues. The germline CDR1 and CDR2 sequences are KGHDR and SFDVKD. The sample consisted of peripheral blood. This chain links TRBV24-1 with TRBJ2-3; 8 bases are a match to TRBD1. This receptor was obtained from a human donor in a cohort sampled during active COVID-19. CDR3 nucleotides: TGTGCCACCAGTGCGACGTTGACAGGGGACACAGATACGCAGTATTTT. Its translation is CATSATLTGDTDTQYF.